Listed below are T cell receptor beta chains from one sample, sequenced in a study of cytomegalovirus exposure and HLA in healthy donors. Assay used: immunoSEQ multiplex PCR; TCRdb lists only in-frame clones, some missing. The table records 40,000 to 45,000 clones, around 77% of them present only once. Sequencing was carried out using PBMCs. These receptors all come from a man younger than 45 in good health and CMV-seronegative. The CDR3 runs from the conserved cysteine through the conserved F or W. The D gene is left open where the match is weak. A row's size may be missing; if present it is once, few, many or a size class.

CDR3 DNA: TGTGCCAGCAGTGACACTAGCGGGAGGGACACCGGGGAGCTGTTTTTT
CDR3 protein: CASSDTSGRDTGELFF
D gene: TRBD2
clone size: .
V gene: TRBV6-4
J gene: TRBJ2-2

CDR3 DNA: TGTGCCAGCAGCTTGGCTAGCGGGAGCACCTACAATGAGCAGTTCTTC
CDR3 protein: CASSLASGSTYNEQFF
D gene: TRBD2
clone size: .
V gene: TRBV5-4
J gene: TRBJ2-1

CDR3 DNA: TGTGCCAGCAGCGTAGTGTCAGGGTTGGGCACTGAAGCTTTCTTT
CDR3 protein: CASSVVSGLGTEAFF
D gene: .
clone size: .
V gene: TRBV9
J gene: TRBJ1-1

CDR3 DNA: TGTGCCAGCAGAACGGGACAGGGGATCTACGAGCAGTACTTC
CDR3 protein: CASRTGQGIYEQYF
D gene: TRBD1
clone size: .
V gene: TRBV6-5
J gene: TRBJ2-7

CDR3 DNA: TGCGCCAGCAGCCCCTCAACATCCACAGATACGCAGTATTTT
CDR3 protein: CASSPSTSTDTQYF
D gene: .
clone size: .
V gene: TRBV4-1
J gene: TRBJ2-3

CDR3 DNA: TGTGCCAGCAGCTCCGGACTAGCTACAGATACGCAGTATTTT
CDR3 protein: CASSSGLATDTQYF
D gene: TRBD2
clone size: .
V gene: TRBV7-3
J gene: TRBJ2-3

CDR3 DNA: TGTGCCAGCAGCTCGAAAGGGGGAGCCTACGAGCAGTACTTC
CDR3 protein: CASSSKGGAYEQYF
D gene: .
clone size: once
V gene: TRBV7-3
J gene: TRBJ2-7

CDR3 DNA: TGTGCCAGCAGTGTACAGGGTATGGCAGATACGCAGTATTTT
CDR3 protein: CASSVQGMADTQYF
D gene: .
clone size: .
V gene: TRBV6-5
J gene: TRBJ2-3

CDR3 DNA: TGTGCCAGCAGCTCTCTGGCTAGCGGGGCAGCCTACGAGCAGTACTTC
CDR3 protein: CASSSLASGAAYEQYF
D gene: TRBD2
clone size: .
V gene: TRBV7-9
J gene: TRBJ2-7

CDR3 DNA: TGTGCTAGTGGTTTGGGACAGGGTGGTAACGAGCAGTACTTC
CDR3 protein: CASGLGQGGNEQYF
D gene: TRBD1
clone size: .
V gene: TRBV12-5
J gene: TRBJ2-7

CDR3 DNA: TGTTCCAGCAGCTCGCAGGGATGGGAGCAGTTCTTC
CDR3 protein: CSSSSQGWEQFF
D gene: .
clone size: .
V gene: TRBV7-9
J gene: TRBJ2-1

CDR3 DNA: TGCGCCAGCCGACCAGGACTGACCTTGACCGGGGAGCTGTTTTTT
CDR3 protein: CASRPGLTLTGELFF
D gene: .
clone size: .
V gene: TRBV4-3
J gene: TRBJ2-2

CDR3 DNA: TGTGCCAGCAGACCGGGACAGGGGGTAAATGAGCAGTTCTTC
CDR3 protein: CASRPGQGVNEQFF
D gene: TRBD1
clone size: few
V gene: TRBV2
J gene: TRBJ2-1

CDR3 DNA: TGCGCCAGCAGCCACCACGGACTAGCCCAGGACGAGCAGTACTTC
CDR3 protein: CASSHHGLAQDEQYF
D gene: TRBD2
clone size: once
V gene: TRBV4-1
J gene: TRBJ2-7

CDR3 DNA: TGTGCCAGTAGTATAGGCCGTTCGAGAGGTCAGCCCCAGCATTTT
CDR3 protein: CASSIGRSRGQPQHF
D gene: .
clone size: .
V gene: TRBV19
J gene: TRBJ1-5

CDR3 DNA: TGCAGCGTTGAAGCCCATGGACAGGCTATTCAGTACTTC
CDR3 protein: CSVEAHGQAIQYF
D gene: TRBD1
clone size: .
V gene: TRBV29-1
J gene: TRBJ2-4

CDR3 DNA: TGTGCCAGCAGCCTAGGGGCAAGCTATGGCTACACCTTC
CDR3 protein: CASSLGASYGYTF
D gene: .
clone size: .
V gene: TRBV13
J gene: TRBJ1-2

CDR3 DNA: TGCGCCAGCAGCCATTCAAGGGGGACGAGGGTGGATGAGCAGTTCTTC
CDR3 protein: CASSHSRGTRVDEQFF
D gene: .
clone size: once
V gene: TRBV5-1
J gene: TRBJ2-1

CDR3 DNA: TGCGCCAGCAGTGACTTCGGGGAGCTGTTTTTT
CDR3 protein: CASSDFGELFF
D gene: .
clone size: .
V gene: TRBV10-2
J gene: TRBJ2-2

CDR3 DNA: TGTGCCAGCAGCCCAGCCCCTAGCCTCCGTTTCGGGCAGTTCTTC
CDR3 protein: CASSPAPSLRFGQFF
D gene: .
clone size: .
V gene: TRBV7-8
J gene: TRBJ2-1

CDR3 DNA: TGTGCCTGGAGTAGGCAGGGATGGGGCACTGAAGCTTTCTTT
CDR3 protein: CAWSRQGWGTEAFF
D gene: .
clone size: .
V gene: TRBV30
J gene: TRBJ1-1

CDR3 DNA: TGTGCCAGCAGCTTAGGACAGTACACCGGGGAGCTGTTTTTT
CDR3 protein: CASSLGQYTGELFF
D gene: .
clone size: .
V gene: TRBV11-2
J gene: TRBJ2-2

CDR3 DNA: TGTGCCAGCAGCCCGCGACTAGCGGGAGGGACCGGGGAGCTGTTTTTT
CDR3 protein: CASSPRLAGGTGELFF
D gene: TRBD2
clone size: .
V gene: TRBV7-9
J gene: TRBJ2-2

CDR3 DNA: TGTGCCAGCAGCCCCAGCCAGGCGGGGGGGGAGACCCAGTACTTC
CDR3 protein: CASSPSQAGGETQYF
D gene: TRBD2
clone size: .
V gene: TRBV7-2
J gene: TRBJ2-5

CDR3 DNA: TGCGCCAGCAGCCAGCAAGGCCAACTGAGGTCCGGTGAGACCCAGTACTTC
CDR3 protein: CASSQQGQLRSGETQYF
D gene: .
clone size: .
V gene: TRBV4-3
J gene: TRBJ2-5

CDR3 DNA: TGTGCCAGCAGCGTAGATGCGGGAGAGGGGGACATTCAGTACTTC
CDR3 protein: CASSVDAGEGDIQYF
D gene: .
clone size: .
V gene: TRBV9
J gene: TRBJ2-4

CDR3 DNA: TGTGCCAGCAGCGGATGGTTAGCGGGAGGCTACAATGAGCAGTTCTTC
CDR3 protein: CASSGWLAGGYNEQFF
D gene: TRBD2
clone size: .
V gene: TRBV11-2
J gene: TRBJ2-1

CDR3 DNA: TGTGCCAGCAGCCTTTGGGACAGGGCCAGCACAGATACGCAGTATTTT
CDR3 protein: CASSLWDRASTDTQYF
D gene: TRBD1
clone size: .
V gene: TRBV16
J gene: TRBJ2-3

CDR3 DNA: TGTGCCAGCTCACGACCCCCTAGGCCCAGCGGCACAGATACGCAGTATTTT
CDR3 protein: CASSRPPRPSGTDTQYF
D gene: .
clone size: .
V gene: TRBV18
J gene: TRBJ2-3

CDR3 DNA: TGTGCCAGCAGCCAAGATAGCGGGGGCTGGGGCTACACCTTC
CDR3 protein: CASSQDSGGWGYTF
D gene: .
clone size: .
V gene: TRBV4-2
J gene: TRBJ1-2

CDR3 DNA: TGTGCCAGCAGAAGGACCCGACAGTTCCTAAACGAGCAGTACTTC
CDR3 protein: CASRRTRQFLNEQYF
D gene: .
clone size: .
V gene: TRBV6-5
J gene: TRBJ2-7

CDR3 DNA: TGCGCCAGCAGTCAATCGAAAAAAGCGAGGGGAGGATTGAACACTGAAGCTTTCTTT
CDR3 protein: CASSQSKKARGGLNTEAFF
D gene: .
clone size: .
V gene: TRBV23-1
J gene: TRBJ1-1

CDR3 DNA: TGCGCCAGCAGCTTGGGAGGACAGGGGGCGTCAGATACGCAGTATTTT
CDR3 protein: CASSLGGQGASDTQYF
D gene: TRBD1
clone size: .
V gene: TRBV5-1
J gene: TRBJ2-3

CDR3 DNA: TGTGCCAGCAGTGAATGGGCTAGCGGGAGCGGTGAGCAGTTCTTC
CDR3 protein: CASSEWASGSGEQFF
D gene: TRBD2
clone size: .
V gene: TRBV25-1
J gene: TRBJ2-1

CDR3 DNA: TGTGCCAGCAGCGTAGCGGTCGGGGAGCTGTTTTTT
CDR3 protein: CASSVAVGELFF
D gene: .
clone size: .
V gene: TRBV9
J gene: TRBJ2-2

CDR3 DNA: TGCGCCAGCAGCGCGGACAGGGGCCGCACAGATACGCAGTATTTT
CDR3 protein: CASSADRGRTDTQYF
D gene: TRBD1
clone size: .
V gene: TRBV5-1
J gene: TRBJ2-3

CDR3 DNA: TGTGCCAGCAGCTTAAGGGGGGGGAGTGGGGAGCAGTACTTC
CDR3 protein: CASSLRGGSGEQYF
D gene: TRBD2
clone size: .
V gene: TRBV7-3
J gene: TRBJ2-7

CDR3 DNA: TGCGCCAGCAGCTTGGCTTACGAGCAGTACTTC
CDR3 protein: CASSLAYEQYF
D gene: .
clone size: .
V gene: TRBV5-1
J gene: TRBJ2-7

CDR3 DNA: TGTGCCAGCAGACACCGACTAGCGGGAGGAGAGACCCAGTACTTC
CDR3 protein: CASRHRLAGGETQYF
D gene: TRBD2
clone size: .
V gene: TRBV2
J gene: TRBJ2-5

CDR3 DNA: TGCAGCCTCTTGACAGGGCGGGAGACCCAGTACTTC
CDR3 protein: CSLLTGRETQYF
D gene: TRBD1
clone size: .
V gene: TRBV29-1
J gene: TRBJ2-5

CDR3 DNA: TGTGCCAGCAGTGCCGACAGCACCGGGGAGCTGTTTTTT
CDR3 protein: CASSADSTGELFF
D gene: .
clone size: .
V gene: TRBV28
J gene: TRBJ2-2

CDR3 DNA: TGTGCCAGCAGTTTTCGGACAGGCTTCTCCTACGAGCAGTACTTC
CDR3 protein: CASSFRTGFSYEQYF
D gene: TRBD1
clone size: .
V gene: TRBV27
J gene: TRBJ2-7

CDR3 DNA: TGTGCCAGCTCACCCGCGATTACCAATAATGAAAAACTGTTTTTT
CDR3 protein: CASSPAITNNEKLFF
D gene: .
clone size: once
V gene: TRBV18
J gene: TRBJ1-4

CDR3 DNA: TGCGAACCCGCCTCCTTGAGGGTTGGGGCAGGGGGATGTAACTATGGCTACACCTTC
CDR3 protein: CEPASLRVGAGGCNYGYTF
D gene: TRBD1
clone size: .
V gene: TRBV27
J gene: TRBJ1-2

CDR3 DNA: TGTGCCAGCAGCCCATTCAGGGGGACGGGTCAGCCCCAGCATTTT
CDR3 protein: CASSPFRGTGQPQHF
D gene: TRBD1
clone size: .
V gene: TRBV5-5
J gene: TRBJ1-5

CDR3 DNA: TGCAGCGTGGGGACAGGGGGCACCGGGGAGCTGTTTTTT
CDR3 protein: CSVGTGGTGELFF
D gene: TRBD1
clone size: .
V gene: TRBV29-1
J gene: TRBJ2-2

CDR3 DNA: TGCGCCAGCAGCCAACTAGCGGGGGGCAACGAGCAGTACTTC
CDR3 protein: CASSQLAGGNEQYF
D gene: TRBD2
clone size: .
V gene: TRBV5-1
J gene: TRBJ2-7

CDR3 DNA: TGTGCCAGTAGTATCGGAGTCATGAACACTGAAGCTTTCTTT
CDR3 protein: CASSIGVMNTEAFF
D gene: .
clone size: .
V gene: TRBV19
J gene: TRBJ1-1

CDR3 DNA: TGTGCCAGCAGCTTAGCGAGAGGGAGAGCCGCGGGGCAGTACTTC
CDR3 protein: CASSLARGRAAGQYF
D gene: .
clone size: few
V gene: TRBV11-1
J gene: TRBJ2-5

CDR3 DNA: TGCAGCGTGGACGAGGGGACTCACTACGAGCAGTACTTC
CDR3 protein: CSVDEGTHYEQYF
D gene: .
clone size: .
V gene: TRBV29-1
J gene: TRBJ2-7

CDR3 DNA: TGTGCCAGCAGTATGGGAGGCGCGGGATCCTCCTACGAGCAGTACTTC
CDR3 protein: CASSMGGAGSSYEQYF
D gene: .
clone size: few
V gene: TRBV14
J gene: TRBJ2-7